Listed here are 8 T cell receptor beta chains from one sample, sequenced in a study of cytomegalovirus exposure and HLA in healthy donors. In the PCR, 60 Vbeta and 13 Jbeta primers were used. Only in-frame clones appear in the TCRdb table, and some are missing; sequencing was by immunoSEQ multiplex PCR. This repertoire includes some 200,000 clones. The sequencing input was PBMCs. Receptor source: a boy aged 10-17 years in good health and CMV-seronegative.

This chain links TRBV27 with TRBJ2-7; possibly TRBD1 for D (6 bases). The CDR3 is 13 amino acids. V lost 5 bases and J 5 bases, leaving 13 bases between the germline ends. Germline lookup yields CDR1 MNHEY and CDR2 SMNVEV (reference sequence). CDR3 sequence (DNA): TGTGCCAGCAGTACATCACAGGGACACGAGCAGTACTTC. This translates into CASSTSQGHEQYF.

This chain connects TRBV5-5 to TRBJ1-1; no definite D call. Germline V gene sequence: CDR1 SGHKS, CDR2 YYEKEE (reference sequence). Trimming cost V 4 bases and J 2 bases, with 9 bases left between them. The CDR3 loop spans 13 amino acids. CDR3 amino acids: CASSAGSNTEAFF. As DNA, the CDR3 is TGTGCCAGCAGCGCCGGGTCCAACACTGAAGCTTTCTTT.

This CDR3 reads CASSKGGQGMWETQYF. CDR3 nucleotides: TGTGCCAGCAGCAAAGGGGGGCAGGGCATGTGGGAGACCCAGTACTTC. V is TRBV21-1 and J is TRBJ2-5; the table calls TRBD1, which could not be checked here. TRBV21-1 is a recognized pseudogene. The CDR3 has 16 residues.

This chain connects TRBV7-6 to TRBJ1-2; D call uncertain. Germline V gene lookup returns CDR1 SGHVS and CDR2 FNYEAQ. V dropped 5 bases and J dropped 4 bases, with 14 bases sitting between them. The CDR3 runs to 14 residues. CDR3 DNA: TGTGCCAGCAGCCCCGCGGTTGCTAGCTATGGCTACACCTTC. This gives the protein CASSPAVASYGYTF.

This sequence joins TRBV19 and TRBJ2-3; a weak D match, TRBD1 (5 bases). Between the trimmed V and J ends, which lost 5 bases and 4 bases, there was a span of 13 bases. This CDR3 contains 14 residues. The V gene's germline CDR1 is LNHDA and CDR2 SQIVND (reference sequence). CDR3: CASSGAWGPDTQYF. In DNA form, the CDR3 reads TGTGCCAGTAGTGGGGCGTGGGGCCCAGATACGCAGTATTTT.

J is TRBJ1-1 and V is TRBV4-1; a weak D match, TRBD1 (6 bases). Trimming removed 1 base from V and 0 bases from J, with 9 bases in between. Germline assignment: CDR1 MGHRA and CDR2 YSYEKL. CDR3 length: 15 residues. The CDR3 DNA follows: TGCGCCAGCAGCCAAGTGGACAGAATGAACACTGAAGCTTTCTTT. Translated, it gives CASSQVDRMNTEAFF.

The chain has TRBV7-9 and TRBJ1-2; D gene ambiguous. Germline V gene data show CDR1 as SEHNR and CDR2 as FQNEAQ (reference sequence). The CDR3 is 15 amino acids. V was cut by 5 bases and J by 5 bases, with 18 bases left in between. The CDR3: CASSPGEEIWYGYTF. CDR3 nucleotides: TGTGCCAGCAGCCCAGGCGAAGAGATTTGGTATGGCTACACCTTC.

The chain joins TRBV5-8 to TRBJ1-1, with 8 positions matching TRBD1. CDR3 length equals 17 residues. The germline V gene has CDR1 SGHTS and CDR2 YDEGEE. The V segment lost 0 bases and the J segment 0 bases; nucleotides outside the gene matches: 7. CDR3 amino acids: CASSLGGTGLMNTEAFF. CDR3 nucleotide sequence: TGTGCCAGCAGCTTGGGGGGGACAGGCCTCATGAACACTGAAGCTTTCTTT.